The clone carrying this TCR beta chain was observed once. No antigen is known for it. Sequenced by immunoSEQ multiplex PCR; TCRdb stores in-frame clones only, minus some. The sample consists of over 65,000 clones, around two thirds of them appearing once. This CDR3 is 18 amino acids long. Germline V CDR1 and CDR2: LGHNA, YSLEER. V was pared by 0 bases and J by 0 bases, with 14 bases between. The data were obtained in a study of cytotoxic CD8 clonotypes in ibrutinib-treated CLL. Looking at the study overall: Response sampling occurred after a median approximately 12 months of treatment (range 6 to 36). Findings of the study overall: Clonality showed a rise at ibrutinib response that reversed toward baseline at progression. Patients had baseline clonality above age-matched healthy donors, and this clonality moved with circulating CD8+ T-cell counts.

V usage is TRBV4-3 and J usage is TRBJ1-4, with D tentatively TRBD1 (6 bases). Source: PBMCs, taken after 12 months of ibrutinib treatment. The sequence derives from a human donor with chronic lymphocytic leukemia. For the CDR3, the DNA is TGCGCCAGCAGCCAAGATTTAACAGGGAGGACAACTAATGAAAAACTGTTTTTT. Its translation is CASSQDLTGRTTNEKLFF.